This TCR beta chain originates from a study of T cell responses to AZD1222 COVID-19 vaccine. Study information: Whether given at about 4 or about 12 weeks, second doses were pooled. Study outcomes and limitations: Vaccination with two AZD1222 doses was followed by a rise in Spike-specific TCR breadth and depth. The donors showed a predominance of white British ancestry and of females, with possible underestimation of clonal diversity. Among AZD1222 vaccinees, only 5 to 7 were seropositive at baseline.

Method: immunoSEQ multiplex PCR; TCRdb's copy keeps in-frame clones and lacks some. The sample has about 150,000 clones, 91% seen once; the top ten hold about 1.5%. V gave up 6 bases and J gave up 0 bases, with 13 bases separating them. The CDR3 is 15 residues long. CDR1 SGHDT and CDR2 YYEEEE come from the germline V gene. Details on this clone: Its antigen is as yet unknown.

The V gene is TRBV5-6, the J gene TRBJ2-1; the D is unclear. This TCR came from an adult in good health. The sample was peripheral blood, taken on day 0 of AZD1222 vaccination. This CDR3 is CASTLWVHSYNEQFF. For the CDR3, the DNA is TGTGCCAGCACCCTGTGGGTTCACTCCTACAATGAGCAGTTCTTC.